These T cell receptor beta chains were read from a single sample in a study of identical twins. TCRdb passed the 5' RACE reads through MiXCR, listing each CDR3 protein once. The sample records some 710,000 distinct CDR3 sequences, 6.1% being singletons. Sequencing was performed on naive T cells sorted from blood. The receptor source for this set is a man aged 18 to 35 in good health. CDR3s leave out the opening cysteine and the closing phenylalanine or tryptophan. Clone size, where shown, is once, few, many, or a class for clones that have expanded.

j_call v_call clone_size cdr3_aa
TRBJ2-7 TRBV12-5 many ASGLAVASVDEQY
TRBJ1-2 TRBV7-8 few ASSSLLAANYGYT
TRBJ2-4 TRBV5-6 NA ASSLDGGTLAKNIQY
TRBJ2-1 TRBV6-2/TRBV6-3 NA ASRRDRVINEQF
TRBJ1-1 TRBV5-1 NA ASSYVPTRDRGANTEAF
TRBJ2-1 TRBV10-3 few AISRGGEIGEQF
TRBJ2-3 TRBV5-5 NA ASREGDKRIRTDTQY
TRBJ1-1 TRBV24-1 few ATSESTNTEAF
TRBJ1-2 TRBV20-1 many SARQQGTERYGYT
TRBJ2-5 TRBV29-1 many SVDEGRVGTQY
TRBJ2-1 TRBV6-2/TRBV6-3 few ASRPGLAGNNEQF
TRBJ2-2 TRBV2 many ASTPAGSGELF
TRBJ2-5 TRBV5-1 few ASSLRQVEETQY
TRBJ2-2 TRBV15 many ATSVNTGELF
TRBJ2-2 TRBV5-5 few ASSLPGQKNTGELF
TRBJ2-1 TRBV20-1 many SARFLSSYNEQF
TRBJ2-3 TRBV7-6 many ASSLQRSTDTQY
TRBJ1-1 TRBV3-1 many ASSQRTDLHTEAF
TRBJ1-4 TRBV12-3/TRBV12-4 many ASSEGRHEKLF
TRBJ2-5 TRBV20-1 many SARDQGVIRETQY
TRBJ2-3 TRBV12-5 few ASGAGTSGTDTQY
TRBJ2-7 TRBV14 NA ASSQDMIEQY
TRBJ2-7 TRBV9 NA ASSVLGQDSYEQY
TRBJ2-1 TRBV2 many ASSERLIIRNEQF
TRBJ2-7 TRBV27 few ATWTSGRYEQY
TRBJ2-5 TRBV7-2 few ASSTSDRVETQY
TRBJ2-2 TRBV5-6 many ASSGLAGGTGELF
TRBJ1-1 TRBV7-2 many ASIIGTLNTEAF
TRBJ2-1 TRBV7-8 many ASSLEDLYNEQF
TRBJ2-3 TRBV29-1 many SGWIPSTDTQY
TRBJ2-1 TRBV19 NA ASTPFGGGNEQF
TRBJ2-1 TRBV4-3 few ASSQERPIAGGEQF
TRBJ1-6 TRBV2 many ASSSDRVSYNSPLH
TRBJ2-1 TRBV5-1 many ASSSGTNSYNEQF
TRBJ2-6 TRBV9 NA ASSVGISGANVLT
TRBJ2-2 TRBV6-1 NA ASSLRTPEGAGELF
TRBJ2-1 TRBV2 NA ASSETGPGEQF
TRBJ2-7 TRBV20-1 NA SARQLAGGEQY
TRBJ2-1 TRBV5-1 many ASSLGQGENNEQF
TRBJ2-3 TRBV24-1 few ATSDPRVTGGMADTQY
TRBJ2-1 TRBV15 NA ATSLGPAGYNEQF
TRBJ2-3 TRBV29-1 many SVGLLVRSDTDTQY
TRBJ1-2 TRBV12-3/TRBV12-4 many ASSFAGTTYGYT
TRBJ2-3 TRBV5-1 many ASSPGQGADTDTQY
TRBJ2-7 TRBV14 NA ASSQAGVYEQY
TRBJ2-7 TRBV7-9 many ASSVGESYEQY
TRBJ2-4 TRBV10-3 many AISPGESKNIQY
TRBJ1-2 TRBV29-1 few SVDRGLDYGYT
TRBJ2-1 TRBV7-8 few ASSLRWETSNEQF
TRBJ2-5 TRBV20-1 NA SARVTKTQY
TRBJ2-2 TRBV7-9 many ASSVVAGVGGELF
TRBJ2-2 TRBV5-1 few ASSEFQTGELF
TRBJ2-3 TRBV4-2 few ASSQGGTSTDTQY
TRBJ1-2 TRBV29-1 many SVAGGRHYGYT
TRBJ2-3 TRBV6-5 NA ASSYSFGSEGSSTDTQY
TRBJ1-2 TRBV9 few ASSAGTGTYGYT
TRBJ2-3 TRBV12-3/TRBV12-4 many ASSRGEWPDTQY
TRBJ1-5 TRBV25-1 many ASSEYVVNQPQH
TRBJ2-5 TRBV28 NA ASSLAGTSKTQY
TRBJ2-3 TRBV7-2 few ASSFPTSRETDTQY